Following are 23 T cell receptor beta chains from one sample sequenced in a study of T cell responses to AZD1222 COVID-19 vaccine. TCRdb's copy holds only in-frame clones and misses some; the assay was immunoSEQ multiplex PCR. The profile shows 95,000 to 110,000 clones, over 80% of them singletons. Sequenced material: peripheral blood, taken on day 0 of AZD1222 vaccination. These receptors all stem from an adult in good health.

The chain couples TRBV11-2 to TRBJ1-6; D is undetermined. The germline V and J ends were trimmed by 4 bases and 9 bases, with 16 bases remaining between them. CDR1 is SGHAT and CDR2 is FQNNGV in the germline V gene. This CDR3 has 15 amino acids. The DNA of the CDR3 is TGTGCCAGCAGCTCTCCCTGGTATCGGGGTTCACCCCTCCACTTT. Residues: CASSSPWYRGSPLHF.

The chain combines TRBV6-2 or TRBV6-3 with TRBJ1-2; D is unclear. Germline V gene lookup returns CDR1 MNHEY and CDR2 SVGEGT. CDR3 size: 13 residues. V lost 2 bases and J lost 6, with 10 bases in between. The CDR3 is CASSYGGNDGYTF. The CDR3 nucleotides are TGTGCCAGCAGTTACGGAGGGAACGATGGCTACACCTTC.

The genes are TRBV18 and TRBJ2-1; 15 nucleotides agree with TRBD2. The germline CDR1 and CDR2 sequences are KGHSH and LQKENI. V was pared by 1 base and J by 8 bases, with 12 bases of the junction left unmatched. The CDR3 is 19 amino acids. CDR3 nucleotide sequence: TGTGCCAGCTCACCACGGACTAGCGGGAGGGCCTGGTCCATCTATGAGCAGTTCTTC. It encodes CASSPRTSGRAWSIYEQFF.

This chain links TRBV18 with TRBJ1-2, with a possible D match to TRBD1 (6 bases). This CDR3 has 16 residues. CDR1 KGHSH and CDR2 LQKENI come from the germline V gene. V gave up 5 bases and J gave up 0 bases, with 16 bases separating them. The CDR3 DNA reads as TGTGCCAGCTCATCCACACAGGGACTAACTAACTATGGCTACACCTTC. It translates to CASSSTQGLTNYGYTF.

The chain carries TRBV5-1 and TRBJ2-3; 7 bases fit TRBD2. Germline V gives CDR1 SGHRS, CDR2 YFSETQ. The CDR3 has 16 amino acids. The ends lost 4 bases at V and 4 bases at J; junction bases unmatched: 12. The CDR3 DNA follows: TGCGCCAGCAGCCGCGGGAGCTCAGGTTCGGCAGATACGCAGTATTTT. Its translation: CASSRGSSGSADTQYF.

V gene TRBV19 combines with J gene TRBJ2-3, with 9 bases identical to TRBD1. The germline CDR1 and CDR2 sequences are LNHDA and SQIVND (reference sequence). V shed 4 bases, J shed 5 bases, and the junction held 4 bases outside the gene matches. There are 14 residues in the CDR3. The CDR3 loop reads CASSRGQGQDTQYF. In DNA form, the CDR3 reads TGTGCCAGTAGTAGGGGACAGGGTCAAGATACGCAGTATTTT.

The chain carries TRBV19 and TRBJ1-6; TRBD1 is a possible D gene (5 bases). The V gene lost 7 bases and the J gene lost 7 bases, with 14 bases spanning the gap. The CDR3 covers 14 residues. CDR1 is LNHDA, CDR2 SQIVND, per germline (reference sequence). The CDR3 sequence is CASTQWDQNSPLHF. CDR3 DNA: TGTGCCAGTACTCAGTGGGACCAGAATTCACCCCTCCACTTT.

This clone is judged medium-sized. This rearrangement joins TRBV7-2 to TRBJ2-7; unclear D gene. The CDR3 sequence is 14 residues long. The V end was cut by 1 base, the J end by 2 bases, with 9 bases between. The V gene's germline CDR1 is SGHTA and CDR2 FQGNSA. CDR3 sequence: CASSLELATYEQYF. The DNA of the CDR3 is TGTGCCAGCAGCTTAGAGCTGGCTACCTACGAGCAGTACTTC.

V usage is TRBV7-8 and J usage is TRBJ2-7, with D unclear. Germline loops: CDR1 SGHVS, CDR2 FQNEAQ. The CDR3 consists of 15 residues. The V end was cut by 1 base, the J end by 0 bases, with 10 bases between. CDR3 DNA: TGTGCCAGCAGCTTAGGACTGGGCAGCTCCTACGAGCAGTACTTC. This encodes CASSLGLGSSYEQYF.

This clone was seen only once. The genes are TRBV21-1 and TRBJ1-1. TRBV21-1 is shown as a pseudogene. This CDR3 is built from 15 residues. The CDR3 DNA follows: TGTGCCAGCCCCAAAAGGGTCAAGCGGTGCACTGAAGCTTTCTTT. Its protein is CASPKRVKRCTEAFF.

This clone was recorded only once. The rearrangement uses TRBV28 and TRBJ2-7, with TRBD2 as a possible D gene (5 bases). V lost 8 bases and J 2 bases, leaving 10 bases between the germline ends. Germline V gene lookup returns CDR1 MDHEN and CDR2 SYDVKM. CDR3 length: 12 residues. This CDR3 is CASRTPPYEQYF. The CDR3 nucleotides are TGTGCCAGCCGGACTCCCCCCTACGAGCAGTACTTC.

The rearrangement links TRBV2 to TRBJ1-1, with D uncertain. CDR3 length: 14 residues. V was shortened by 3 bases and J by 0 bases, with 8 bases between the two germline ends. Germline V gives CDR1 SNHLY, CDR2 FYNNEI. The CDR3 bases are TGTGCCAGCAGTGAGTTAGGGCTGAACACTGAAGCTTTCTTT. Translation gives CASSELGLNTEAFF. Looking up the rest from reference TRBV2 and TRBJ1-1 gives the full variable domain: EPEVTQTPSHQVTQMGQEVILRCVPISNHLYFYWYRQILGQKVEFLVSFYNNEISEKSEIFDDQFSVERPDGSNFTLKIRSTKLEDSAMYFCASSELGLNTEAFFGQGTRLTVV.

In DNA form, the CDR3 reads TGTGCCAGCAGCGTAGACGGCAGGGGGCTTTGGAACGAGCAGTACTTC. Translation: CASSVDGRGLWNEQYF. V usage is TRBV9 and J usage is TRBJ2-7; 8 nucleotides line up with TRBD1. Germline V gene sequence: CDR1 SGDLS, CDR2 YYNGEE. The length of the CDR3 is 16 residues. After removal of 0 bases from V and 5 bases from J, the junction contained 10 bases not matched to a gene.

Details on this clone: Other nucleotide sequences in the sample specify the same CDR3. The V call is TRBV9, the J call TRBJ1-2, with D perhaps matching TRBD1 (5 bases). Germline values: CDR1 SGDLS, CDR2 YYNGEE. The CDR3 consists of 14 residues. V lost 0 bases to trimming and J lost 4 bases, with 10 bases between them. The chain's CDR3 is CASSVGQGSYGYTF. DNA of the CDR3: TGTGCCAGCAGCGTAGGCCAGGGATCCTATGGCTACACCTTC.

The chain recombines TRBV6-5 with TRBJ2-7, with 7 bases fitting TRBD2. Looked up from germline, CDR1 is MNHEY and CDR2 is SVGAGI. V dropped 2 bases and J dropped 2; count of bases not matched to a gene: 3. The CDR3 runs 14 residues. The DNA for the CDR3 is TGTGCCAGCAGTTACGCGGGAGAGACCTACGAGCAGTACTTC. Translated: CASSYAGETYEQYF.

The V call is TRBV7-8, the J call TRBJ1-4; 10 bases match TRBD1. The CDR3 consists of 17 residues. Germline CDR1 SGHVS, CDR2 FQNEAQ. The V gene end was trimmed by 4 bases and the J gene end by 7 bases; junction bases not matched to a gene: 12. CDR3 amino acids: CASSSNRQGALGEKLFF. Written as DNA, the CDR3 is TGTGCCAGCAGCTCTAATCGACAGGGGGCGCTTGGTGAAAAACTGTTTTTT.

This chain links TRBV5-1 with TRBJ1-1; a weak D match, TRBD1 (5 bases). Germline V gives CDR1 SGHRS, CDR2 YFSETQ. The germline V and J ends were trimmed by 0 bases and 13 bases, with 16 bases remaining between them. This CDR3 is 13 amino acids long. CDR3 coding DNA: TGCGCCAGCAGCTTGGCCTTAGGGGAGTACGTTTTCTTT. Translated, it gives CASSLALGEYVFF.

The CDR3 loop is CSAVESGGFSYEQYF. The DNA of the CDR3 is TGCAGCGCAGTCGAGAGTGGGGGCTTTTCCTACGAGCAGTACTTC. This sequence joins TRBV29-1 and TRBJ2-7; TRBD1 might be the D (6 bases). The ends were cut back, 7 bases at V and 1 base at J, with 20 bases in the middle. CDR1 SQVTM and CDR2 ANQGSEA come from the germline V gene. This CDR3 contains 15 residues.

CDR3: CAPLPGRVINENQPQHF. In DNA, the CDR3 is TGTGCCCCTCTTCCTGGCAGGGTCATTAATGAGAATCAGCCCCAGCATTTT. This rearrangement joins TRBV30 to TRBJ1-5, with D possibly TRBD1 on 5 matching bases. V was trimmed by 8 bases and J by 4 bases, leaving 27 bases between them. This CDR3 contains 17 residues. Germline values: CDR1 GTSNPN, CDR2 SVGIG (reference sequence).

The chain's CDR3 is CASSIAYNEQFF. In DNA, the CDR3 is TGTGCCAGTAGTATCGCGTACAATGAGCAGTTCTTC. This sequence joins TRBV19 and TRBJ2-1; no clear D gene. Germline values: CDR1 LNHDA, CDR2 SQIVND (reference sequence). Trimming shortened V by 3 bases and J by 4 bases, and 4 bases separated the two germline ends. The CDR3 has 12 amino acids.

The V gene is TRBV7-9, the J gene TRBJ2-3; 7 positions agree with TRBD2. From germline, CDR1 is SEHNR and CDR2 FQNEAQ (reference sequence). Germline trimming cut 5 bases from V and 1 base from J; bases unmatched to any gene: 3. The CDR3 runs 14 residues. CDR3 DNA sequence: TGTGCCAGCAGCCGAAGCGGGGGCACAGATACGCAGTATTTT. Amino acid sequence: CASSRSGGTDTQYF.

The chain is built from TRBV4-2 and TRBJ1-3, with 8 bases that match TRBD1. The J segment lost 1 base and the V segment lost 2 bases, leaving 7 bases of the junction unmatched. Germline V CDR1 and CDR2: LGHNA, YNFKEQ. The CDR3 loop spans 17 amino acids. CDR3 nucleotides: TGTGCCAGCAGCCAACGAGGGCAGGGGGCATCTGGAAACACCATATATTTT. This translates into CASSQRGQGASGNTIYF.

This chain connects TRBV7-2 to TRBJ2-5; 8 positions agree with TRBD2. The ends lost 5 bases at V and 5 bases at J; junction bases unmatched: 10. Germline V gene lookup returns CDR1 SGHTA and CDR2 FQGNSA. The CDR3 runs 15 residues. In DNA form, the CDR3 reads TGTGCCAGCAGCATCCCGGGACTAGGGGGGGAGACCCAGTACTTC. Translating gives CASSIPGLGGETQYF.